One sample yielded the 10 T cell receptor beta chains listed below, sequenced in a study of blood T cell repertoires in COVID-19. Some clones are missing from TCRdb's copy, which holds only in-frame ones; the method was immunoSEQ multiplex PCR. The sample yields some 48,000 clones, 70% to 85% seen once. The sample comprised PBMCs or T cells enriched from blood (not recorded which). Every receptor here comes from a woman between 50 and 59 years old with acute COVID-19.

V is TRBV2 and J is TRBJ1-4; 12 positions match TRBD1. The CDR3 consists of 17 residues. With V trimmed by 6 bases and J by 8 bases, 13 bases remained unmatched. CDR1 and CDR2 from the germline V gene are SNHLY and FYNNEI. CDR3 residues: CASSPGTGGAAGEKLFF. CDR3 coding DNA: TGTGCCAGCAGCCCCGGGACAGGGGGCGCAGCGGGAGAAAAACTGTTTTTT.

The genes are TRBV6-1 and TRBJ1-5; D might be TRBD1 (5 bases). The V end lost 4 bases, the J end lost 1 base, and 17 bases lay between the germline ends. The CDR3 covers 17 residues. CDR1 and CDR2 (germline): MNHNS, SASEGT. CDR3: CASSGRRNGQSNQPQHF. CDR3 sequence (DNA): TGTGCCAGCAGTGGTCGCAGGAATGGACAAAGCAATCAGCCCCAGCATTTT.

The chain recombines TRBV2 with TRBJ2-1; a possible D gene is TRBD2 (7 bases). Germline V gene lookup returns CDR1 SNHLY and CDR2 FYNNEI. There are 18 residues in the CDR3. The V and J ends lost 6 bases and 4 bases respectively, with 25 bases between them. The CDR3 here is CASRHGEGGSQHYNEQFF. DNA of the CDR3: TGTGCCAGCAGGCATGGTGAGGGGGGGAGCCAACATTACAATGAGCAGTTCTTC.

DNA for the CDR3: TGTGCCAGCAGCTTAGCAGCGGCTAGCGGGGACCTTATCGGTCATTACAATGAGCAGTTCTTC. Its translation: CASSLAAASGDLIGHYNEQFF. The chain couples TRBV7-8 to TRBJ2-1; TRBD2 matches at 9 bases. The CDR3 sequence is 21 residues long. Germline CDR1 SGHVS, CDR2 FQNEAQ. With 0 bases clipped from V and 4 bases from J, the junction kept 19 bases outside the gene matches. Supplemented by reference TRBV7-8 and TRBJ2-1, the full variable domain reads GAGVSQSPRYKVAKRGQDVALRCDPISGHVSLFWYQQALGQGPEFLTYFQNEAQLDKSGLPSDRFFAERPEGSVSTLKIQRTQQEDSAVYLCASSLAAASGDLIGHYNEQFFGPGTRLTVL.

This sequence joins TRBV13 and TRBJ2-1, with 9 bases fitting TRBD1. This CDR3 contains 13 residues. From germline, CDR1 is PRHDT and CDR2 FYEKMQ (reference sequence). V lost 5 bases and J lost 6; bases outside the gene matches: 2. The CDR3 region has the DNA TGTGCCAGCAGCACGGGACAGGGCAATGAGCAGTTCTTC. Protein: CASSTGQGNEQFF.

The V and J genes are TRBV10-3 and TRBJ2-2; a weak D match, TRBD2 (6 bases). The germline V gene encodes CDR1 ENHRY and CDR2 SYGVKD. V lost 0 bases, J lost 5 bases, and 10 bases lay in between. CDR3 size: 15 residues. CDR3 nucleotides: TGTGCCATCAGTGAGTCGATGGGGGGAACCGGGGAGCTGTTTTTT. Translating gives CAISESMGGTGELFF.

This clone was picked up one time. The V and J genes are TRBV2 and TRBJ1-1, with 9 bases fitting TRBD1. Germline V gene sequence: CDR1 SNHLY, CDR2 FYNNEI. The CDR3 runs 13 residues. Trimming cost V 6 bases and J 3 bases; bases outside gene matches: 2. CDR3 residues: CASSDRGDTEAFF. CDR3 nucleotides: TGTGCCAGCAGCGACAGGGGGGACACTGAAGCTTTCTTT.

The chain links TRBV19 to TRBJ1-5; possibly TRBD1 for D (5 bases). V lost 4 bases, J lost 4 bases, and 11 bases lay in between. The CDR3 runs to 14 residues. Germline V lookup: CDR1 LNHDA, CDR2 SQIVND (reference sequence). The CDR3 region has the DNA TGTGCCAGTAGTAACCAGGGCCCTAATCAGCCCCAGCATTTT. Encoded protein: CASSNQGPNQPQHF.

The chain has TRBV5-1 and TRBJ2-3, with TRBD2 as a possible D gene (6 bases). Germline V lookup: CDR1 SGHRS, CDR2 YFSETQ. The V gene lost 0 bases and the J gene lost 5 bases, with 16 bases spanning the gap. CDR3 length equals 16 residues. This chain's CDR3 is CASSLDRAGLGDTQYF. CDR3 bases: TGCGCCAGCAGCTTGGATCGGGCGGGGTTGGGAGATACGCAGTATTTT.

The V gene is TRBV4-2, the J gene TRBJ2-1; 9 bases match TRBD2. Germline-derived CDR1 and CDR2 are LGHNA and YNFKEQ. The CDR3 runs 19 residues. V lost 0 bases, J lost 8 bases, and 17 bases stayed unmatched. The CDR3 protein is CASSQDPGGRGGLIYEQFF. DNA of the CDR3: TGTGCCAGCAGCCAAGATCCCGGTGGGCGGGGGGGCCTGATCTATGAGCAGTTCTTC.